Presented here are 27 T cell receptor beta chains from one specimen sequenced in a study of CD8 T cells in Susac syndrome. RNA in amounts of roughly 0.5 to 1 ug was reverse transcribed with random hexamers. TCRdb passed the immunoSEQ multiplex PCR reads through MiXCR, listing each CDR3 protein once. The sample holds roughly 150,000 distinct CDR3 sequences, about 90% seen once. Sequencing used CD4+ T cells from PBMCs. Receptors originate from a human donor in good health.

This rearrangement joins TRBV5-1 to TRBJ2-4, with 11 bases matching TRBD2. The ends lost 4 bases at V and 5 bases at J; junction bases unmatched: 8. This CDR3 comprises 16 residues. CDR1 is SGHRS, CDR2 YFSETQ, per germline. The CDR3 is CASSPLVAGGENIQYF. The CDR3 coding sequence is TGCGCCAGCAGCCCCTTGGTAGCGGGAGGGGAAAACATTCAGTACTTC.

In this sample, this clonotype turned up once. The chain combines TRBV6-6 with TRBJ2-1, with D unresolved. The CDR3 runs to 12 residues. Germline assignment: CDR1 MNHNY and CDR2 SVGAGI (reference sequence). The ends were cut back, 9 bases at V and 6 bases at J, with 12 bases in the middle. The CDR3 sequence is CASTPTSNEQFF. Here the CDR3 DNA reads TGTGCCAGTACGCCCACATCCAATGAGCAGTTCTTC.

This chain uses TRBV5-6 with TRBJ2-7; D possibly corresponds to TRBD1 (5 bases). There are 19 residues in the CDR3. Germline assignment: CDR1 SGHDT and CDR2 YYEEEE. V was pared by 0 bases and J by 0 bases, with 22 bases between. The CDR3 DNA follows: TGTGCCAGCAGCTTGGCAGCCGGCTTCGAAAGGGGTCTCTCCTACGAGCAGTACTTC. It specifies CASSLAAGFERGLSYEQYF.

The V and J genes are TRBV18 and TRBJ1-5, with 9 bases matching TRBD1. From germline, CDR1 is KGHSH and CDR2 LQKENI. Trimming took 4 bases from V and 9 from J; bases not matched to a gene: 7. This CDR3 has 14 residues. CDR3 sequence: CASSREDRGPPQHF. In DNA, the CDR3 is TGTGCCAGCTCACGGGAGGACAGGGGTCCGCCCCAGCATTTT.

The chain combines TRBV10-2 with TRBJ1-6, with D unclear. The CDR3 length is 9 residues. Germline CDR1 reads WSHSY; CDR2 reads SAAADI. The V gene lost 9 bases and the J gene lost 12 bases, with 6 bases spanning the gap. The CDR3 region has the DNA TGCGCCAGTACCCTACCCCTCCACTTT. It translates to CASTLPLHF.

This sequence joins TRBV19 and TRBJ2-7, with D uncertain. CDR1 and CDR2 (germline): LNHDA, SQIVND (reference sequence). The V end lost 3 bases, the J end lost 2 bases, and 20 bases lay between the germline ends. The CDR3 is 17 residues long. CDR3 region: CASSMGSGRRGAYEQYF. CDR3 DNA: TGTGCCAGTAGTATGGGGTCTGGACGAAGAGGTGCCTACGAGCAGTACTTC.

This rearrangement joins TRBV14 to TRBJ1-5; 7 nucleotides align to TRBD1. The germline CDR1 and CDR2 sequences are SGHDN and FVKESK. Trimming cost V 4 bases and J 5 bases; bases outside gene matches: 8. The CDR3 has 15 amino acids. CDR3 protein: CASSLVQGRDQPQHF. The CDR3 DNA follows: TGTGCCAGCAGCCTTGTACAGGGGCGGGATCAGCCCCAGCATTTT. Variable domain in full (rest from reference TRBV14 and TRBJ1-5): EAGVTQFPSHSVIEKGQTVTLRCDPISGHDNLYWYRRVMGKEIKFLLHFVKESKQDESGMPNNRFLAERTGGTYSTLKVQPAELEDSGVYFCASSLVQGRDQPQHFGDGTRLSIL.

J is TRBJ2-1 and V is TRBV5-4; 10 nucleotides line up with TRBD1. V dropped 3 bases and J dropped 6; count of bases not matched to a gene: 0. This CDR3 has 13 amino acids. Germline assignment: CDR1 SGHNT and CDR2 YYREEE (reference sequence). The CDR3 loop is CASSWTGGNEQFF. The CDR3 DNA sequence: TGTGCCAGCAGCTGGACAGGGGGCAATGAGCAGTTCTTC.

The table lists this clonotype with a few counts. One junction end disagrees with the germline gene, perhaps due to a read error. The chain uses TRBV5-1 and TRBJ2-1; perhaps D is TRBD1 or TRBD2 (5 bases each). Germline V gives CDR1 SGHRS, CDR2 YFSETQ. The CDR3 contains 11 residues. Here the CDR3 DNA reads TGCGCCAGCAGCTCCCAGGGAGTCGCGAACTTC. It is translated as CASSSQGVANF.

This sequence joins TRBV6-2 or TRBV6-3 and TRBJ2-1; D remains ambiguous. Germline values: CDR1 MNHEY, CDR2 SVGEGT. V lost 6 bases, J lost 10 bases, and 10 bases lay in between. This CDR3 is built from 11 residues. The CDR3 loop is CASSHGREQFF. As DNA, the CDR3 is TGTGCCAGCAGCCACGGGCGGGAGCAGTTCTTC.

The J gene is TRBJ2-2, the V gene TRBV7-9; D tentatively fits TRBD1 or TRBD2 (5 bases each). V was clipped by 7 bases and J by 6 bases, with 12 bases between them. From germline, CDR1 is SEHNR and CDR2 FQNEAQ (reference sequence). This CDR3 has 13 residues. This CDR3 is CASTHEGSGELFF. The CDR3 nucleotides read TGTGCCAGCACCCACGAGGGGTCCGGGGAGCTGTTTTTT.

The chain couples TRBV12-3 or TRBV12-4 to TRBJ1-2; tentatively, D is TRBD1 (6 bases). There are 13 residues in the CDR3. Trimming took 3 bases from V and 14 from J, leaving 19 bases between them. CDR3 protein: CASSFDRTVLGTF. The CDR3 DNA reads as TGTGCCAGCAGTTTCGATCGGACAGTCCTAGGTACCTTC.

The chain recombines TRBV20-1 with TRBJ2-7, with TRBD2 matching over 8 bases. J lost 0 bases, V lost 3 bases, and 7 bases had no gene match. The CDR3 runs 15 residues. From germline, CDR1 is DFQATT and CDR2 SNEGSKA (reference sequence). The CDR3 DNA follows: TGCAGTGCTAGGGGTAGCGGGGCGAGCTCCTACGAGCAGTACTTC. Its protein product is CSARGSGASSYEQYF.

The chain is built from TRBV7-8 and TRBJ1-1, with D possibly matching TRBD1 (6 bases). The V and J ends lost 4 bases and 5 bases respectively, with 20 bases between them. The CDR3 covers 16 residues. Germline values: CDR1 SGHVS, CDR2 FQNEAQ. CDR3 amino acids: CASSSPSFRGQTEAFF. The CDR3 DNA follows: TGTGCCAGCAGCTCCCCCTCGTTTCGGGGGCAAACTGAAGCTTTCTTT.

This clonotype has only a few counts. The rearrangement joins TRBV6-6 to TRBJ1-3; D ambiguous. With 0 bases removed from V and 0 bases from J, the gap between germline ends came to 6 bases. Per germline, CDR1 MNHNY and CDR2 SVGAGI (reference sequence). The CDR3 extends over 15 amino acids. The CDR3 nucleotides are TGTGCCAGCAGTTACTCGGGGAGCTCTGGAAACACCATATATTTT. It encodes CASSYSGSSGNTIYF.

V gene TRBV24-1 combines with J gene TRBJ2-7, with TRBD2 as a possible D gene (6 bases). The V gene lost 2 bases and the J gene lost 4 bases, with 17 bases spanning the gap. The germline V gene encodes CDR1 KGHDR and CDR2 SFDVKD. This CDR3 is 16 amino acids long. CDR3 coding DNA: TGTGCCACCAGTGATTCTAGCGCGACTGGGATATACGAGCAGTACTTC. It encodes CATSDSSATGIYEQYF.

V usage is TRBV20-1 and J usage is TRBJ2-5, with D possibly matching TRBD2 (5 bases). Trimming shortened V by 1 base and J by 4 bases, and 7 bases separated the two germline ends. There are 12 residues in the CDR3. Germline V CDR1 and CDR2: DFQATT, SNEGSKA (reference sequence). CDR3 DNA: TGCAGTGCTAGAGCCGGAGGAGAGACCCAGTACTTC. Translating gives CSARAGGETQYF.

This chain connects TRBV5-1 to TRBJ2-1; D is unresolved. Trimming left V 1 base short and J 1 base short, with 6 bases between. The germline CDR1 and CDR2 sequences are SGHRS and YFSETQ. The CDR3 contains 14 residues. CDR3 in DNA: TGCGCCAGCAGCTTGAGCACATCCTACAATGAGCAGTTCTTC. As protein: CASSLSTSYNEQFF.

The chain combines TRBV11-2 with TRBJ2-6, with D unclear. This CDR3 comprises 15 residues. V was clipped by 6 bases and J by 5 bases, with 14 bases between them. Germline CDR1 and CDR2: SGHAT and FQNNGV. CDR3 nucleotide sequence: TGTGCCAGCAGTACTGGACCAAGCCGGGCCAACGTCCTGACTTTC. Translation gives CASSTGPSRANVLTF.

V is TRBV4-3 and J is TRBJ2-7, with 9 bases aligning to TRBD1. Germline V lookup: CDR1 LGHNA, CDR2 YSLEER. This CDR3 spans 14 amino acids. J was trimmed by 4 bases and V by 5 bases; bases with no gene match: 6. The chain's CDR3 is CASSGRQGVYEQYF. DNA of the CDR3: TGCGCCAGCAGCGGCCGACAGGGGGTATACGAGCAGTACTTC.

The chain carries TRBV6-6 and TRBJ1-5, with 9 bases lining up with TRBD1. CDR1 and CDR2 from the germline V gene are MNHNY and SVGAGI (reference sequence). The CDR3 runs 14 residues. Trimming cost V 2 bases and J 7 bases; bases outside gene matches: 3. The CDR3 protein is CASSYTGGRQPQHF. CDR3 DNA sequence: TGTGCCAGCAGTTACACAGGGGGCAGGCAGCCCCAGCATTTT.

In this sample, this clonotype turned up once. The V call is TRBV28, the J call TRBJ2-7; D may match TRBD1 or TRBD2 (5 bases each). Trimming cost V 8 bases and J 1 base, with 12 bases left between them. The CDR3 loop spans 13 amino acids. Germline V gene data show CDR1 as MDHEN and CDR2 as SYDVKM. The CDR3 nucleotides are TGTGCCAGCCTCCGGGACGGTTCCTACGAGCAGTACTTC. This sequence encodes CASLRDGSYEQYF.

The chain's CDR3 is CASSPFSNGVGYGYTF. CDR3 coding DNA: TGTGCCAGCAGCCCCTTTTCTAACGGGGTGGGCTATGGCTACACCTTC. The chain uses TRBV7-2 and TRBJ1-2; D unclear. CDR1 and CDR2 (germline): SGHTA, FQGNSA. CDR3 length equals 16 residues. Trimming cost V 5 bases and J 4 bases, with 20 bases left between them.

This chain joins TRBV4-1 and TRBJ1-2; 7 bases agree with TRBD1. Per germline, CDR1 MGHRA and CDR2 YSYEKL. With V trimmed by 0 bases and J by 2 bases, 9 bases remained unmatched. The CDR3 is 17 amino acids. The CDR3: CASSQEEDTGDNYGYTF. CDR3 nucleotides: TGCGCCAGCAGCCAAGAGGAGGACACAGGGGACAACTATGGCTACACCTTC.

A few counts support this clonotype. J is TRBJ1-5 and V is TRBV14, with D maybe TRBD1 (6 bases). Between the trimmed V and J ends, which lost 2 bases and 5 bases, there was a span of 10 bases. The CDR3 consists of 14 residues. CDR1 is SGHDN and CDR2 is FVKESK in the germline V gene. CDR3 nucleotides: TGTGCCAGCAGCCAATGGACAGACTATCAGCCCCAGCATTTT. It translates to CASSQWTDYQPQHF.

The CDR3: CASSVNGRGETQYF. In nucleotides, the CDR3 is TGTGCCAGCAGCGTTAATGGGCGAGGAGAGACCCAGTACTTC. This chain connects TRBV9 to TRBJ2-5; D gene unclear. The CDR3 has 14 amino acids. Germline lookup yields CDR1 SGDLS and CDR2 YYNGEE. The V end lost 2 bases, the J end lost 4 bases, and 12 bases lay between the germline ends.

The rearrangement joins TRBV7-2 to TRBJ2-1; D gene unclear. The germline V and J ends were trimmed by 1 base and 2 bases, with 9 bases remaining between them. The CDR3 has 15 amino acids. The germline gives CDR1 SGHTA, CDR2 FQGNSA. The CDR3 reads CASSLERRTYNEQFF. In DNA form, the CDR3 reads TGTGCCAGCAGCTTAGAAAGGCGGACCTACAATGAGCAGTTCTTC.